Listed below are T cell receptor beta chains from one sample, sequenced in a study of OX40 agonist ivuxolimab in advanced cancers. Clones were sequenced by immunoSEQ multiplex PCR, and TCRdb holds only the in-frame ones, with some missing. The repertoire holds around 94,000 clones, with 91% as singletons. Specimen: CD4+ or CD8+ T cells sorted from blood, collected in a trial of the OX40 agonist ivuxolimab. The receptors originated from an adult with an advanced solid tumor such as melanoma, head and neck, liver or kidney cancer. The CDR3 runs from the conserved cysteine through the conserved F or W. A D gene is named only where the DNA matches it firmly. Size tells how often a clone was seen (once, few, many) or the class of an expanded clone, and some rows leave it out.

abundance | d_gene | j_gene | v_gene | CDR3nt | CDR3aa
- | - | TRBJ1-5 | TRBV2 | TGTGCCAGCAGTGAAGGGCAGACGGGCGGTCAGCCCCAGCATTTT | CASSEGQTGGQPQHF
- | - | TRBJ1-2 | TRBV9 | TGTGCCAGCAGCGTAAGGGGGTGGGGTTTGGTCTATGGCTACACCTTC | CASSVRGWGLVYGYTF
- | TRBD1 | TRBJ2-3 | TRBV5-1 | TGCGCCAGCAGCTCTACCGGGACAGGGCCTAGCACAGATACGCAGTATTTT | CASSSTGTGPSTDTQYF
- | - | TRBJ1-1 | TRBV7-9 | TGTGCCAGCAGCTTAGCATACAGGGAGGTTACTGAAGCTTTCTTT | CASSLAYREVTEAFF
- | - | TRBJ1-3 | TRBV7-8 | TGTGCCAGCAGCTTACTAGGGAGAAACACCATATATTTT | CASSLLGRNTIYF
- | - | TRBJ2-7 | TRBV11-3 | TGTGCCAGCAGCTTTCGGCAGGGACGGGGCGAGCAGTACTTC | CASSFRQGRGEQYF
- | - | TRBJ1-1 | TRBV19 | TGTGCCAGTAGTATAAGCCCAGAGCCCACTGAAGCTTTCTTT | CASSISPEPTEAFF
- | - | TRBJ1-5 | TRBV6-5 | TGTGCCAGCAGTTCTCAGGTCAATCAGCCCCAGCATTTT | CASSSQVNQPQHF
once | TRBD1 | TRBJ2-1 | TRBV5-1 | TGCGCCAGCAGCTGGACAGGGGGAGGGGGCAATGAGCAGTTCTTC | CASSWTGGGGNEQFF
few | - | TRBJ1-2 | TRBV6-5 | TGTGCCAGCAGTTACTCGAGGGAGGGAGCTCATGGCTACACCTTC | CASSYSREGAHGYTF
- | - | TRBJ1-5 | TRBV7-3 | TGTGCCAGCAGCCTCACGGGGGGGCAGCCCCAGCATTTT | CASSLTGGQPQHF
- | - | TRBJ2-3 | TRBV6-5 | TGTGCCAGCTCAAAGGGGTACAGAGGCACAGATACGCAGTATTTT | CASSKGYRGTDTQYF
few | - | TRBJ1-2 | TRBV19 | TGTGCCAGTAGGGGCGTAGGGACGAACTATGGCTACACCTTC | CASRGVGTNYGYTF
many | - | TRBJ1-2 | TRBV4-1 | TGCGCCAGCAGCCAAGGGCCCGGACGGAGCAACTATGGCTACACCTTC | CASSQGPGRSNYGYTF
- | - | TRBJ1-4 | TRBV2 | TGTGCCAGCAGGGACAGCTCTAATGAAAAACTGTTTTTT | CASRDSSNEKLFF
- | - | TRBJ1-2 | TRBV18 | TGTGCCAGCTCACCCAACCACCGGGACCCACAATTCTATGGCTACACCTTC | CASSPNHRDPQFYGYTF
- | TRBD2 | TRBJ2-1 | TRBV7-2 | TGTGCCAGCAGCTTAGGTAGCGGTAGCGGGAATGAGCAGTTCTTC | CASSLGSGSGNEQFF
- | - | TRBJ1-6 | TRBV7-2 | TGTGCCAGCAGCTTAGTAGGGATAGTTTCACCCCTCCACTTT | CASSLVGIVSPLHF
- | TRBD2 | TRBJ2-3 | TRBV14 | TGTGCCAGCAGCCAATTATGGCGGGAGGGCCGAGATACGCAGTATTTT | CASSQLWREGRDTQYF
few | TRBD2 | TRBJ2-2 | TRBV4-2 | TGTGCCAGCAGCCAAGATTCCGCGGGGGCCGGGGAGCTGTTTTTT | CASSQDSAGAGELFF
once | TRBD2 | TRBJ2-3 | TRBV30 | TGTGCCTGGAGTCCCTCCGGGACTAGCACGTATTTT | CAWSPSGTSTYF
- | - | TRBJ2-1 | TRBV6-1 | TGTGCCAGCGTGGTCGACTTAGCGGTGGGTGAGCAGTTCTTC | CASVVDLAVGEQFF
- | - | TRBJ1-1 | TRBV5-1 | TGCGCCAGCAGCTTCGGAAGTGGAAGCACTGAAGCTTTCTTT | CASSFGSGSTEAFF
- | - | TRBJ1-1 | TRBV4-1 | TGCGCCAGCAGGGCTTCGGCTCGAACTGAAGCTTTCTTT | CASRASARTEAFF
- | - | TRBJ2-3 | TRBV6-5 | TGTGCCAGCAGTTACGGCGGATTTAGCACAGATACGCAGTATTTT | CASSYGGFSTDTQYF